This paragraph covers one TCR beta chain sequence. Its antigen is currently unknown. The data stem from a study of vaccination and CD4 T cells after COVID-19. Across the whole study: Recovered-phase convalescent patients showed SARS-CoV-2 positivity by nasal swab PCR; nine or ten were mild, one severe. A median of about 100 days (range 35 to 161) separated diagnosis from post-COVID sampling.

This sample's treatment: 10-day PBMC culture with coronavirus spike peptide pools or control peptides (ViraFEST assay). Antigen-specific T cells were expanded with peptide pools by ViraFEST, and TCRs were then sequenced. Once obtained from cultured CD4+ T cells, the DNA was sequenced using the Oncomine TCR Beta short-read assay. TCRdb reprocessed the PCR reads with MiXCR, giving one entry per CDR3 protein. The sample comprises 9,500 to 15,000 distinct CDR3 sequences, 60% to 75% of which are singletons, and about 12% rests with the top ten. This CDR3 comprises 13 residues. Germline values: CDR1 MNHEY, CDR2 SVGEGT.

The sample taken for sequencing was CD4+ T cells from blood, cultured in vitro. The origin of this receptor is a human donor who had recovered from COVID-19. The chain joins TRBV6-2 or TRBV6-3 to TRBJ2-7; D possibly uses TRBD1 or TRBD2 (5 bases each). The CDR3 spells CVSRQSGGYEQYF. In nucleotides, the CDR3 is TGTGTCAGTCGTCAGAGTGGGGGCTACGAGCAGTACTTC.